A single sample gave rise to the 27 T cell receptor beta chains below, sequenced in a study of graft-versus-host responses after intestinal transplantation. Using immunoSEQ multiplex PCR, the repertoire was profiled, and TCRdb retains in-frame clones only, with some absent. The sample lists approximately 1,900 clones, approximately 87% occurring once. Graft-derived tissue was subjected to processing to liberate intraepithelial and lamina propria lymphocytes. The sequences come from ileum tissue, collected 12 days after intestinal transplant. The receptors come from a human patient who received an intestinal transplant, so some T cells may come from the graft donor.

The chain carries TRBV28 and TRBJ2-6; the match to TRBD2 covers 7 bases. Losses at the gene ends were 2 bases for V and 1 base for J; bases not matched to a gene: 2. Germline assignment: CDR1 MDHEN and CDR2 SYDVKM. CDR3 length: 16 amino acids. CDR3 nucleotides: TGTGCCAGCAGTTTAGGGGGGGGTTCTGGGGCCAACGTCCTGACTTTC. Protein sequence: CASSLGGGSGANVLTF.

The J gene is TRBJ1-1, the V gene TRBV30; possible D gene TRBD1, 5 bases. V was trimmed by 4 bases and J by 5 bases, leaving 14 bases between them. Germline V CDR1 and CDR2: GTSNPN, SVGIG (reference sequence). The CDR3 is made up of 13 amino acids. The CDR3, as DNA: TGTGCCTGGAATAAGGGGTTAGGGACTGAAGCTTTCTTT. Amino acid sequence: CAWNKGLGTEAFF.

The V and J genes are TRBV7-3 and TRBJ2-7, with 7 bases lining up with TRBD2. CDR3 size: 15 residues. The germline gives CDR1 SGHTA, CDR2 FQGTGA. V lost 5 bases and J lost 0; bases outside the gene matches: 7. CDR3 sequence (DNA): TGTGCCAGCAGCCGAGCGGGGACCGACTCCTACGAGCAGTACTTC. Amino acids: CASSRAGTDSYEQYF.

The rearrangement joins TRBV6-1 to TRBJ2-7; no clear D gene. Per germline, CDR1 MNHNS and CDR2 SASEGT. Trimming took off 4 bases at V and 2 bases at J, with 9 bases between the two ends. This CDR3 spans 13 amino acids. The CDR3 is CASSGAKTYEQYF. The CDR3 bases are TGTGCCAGCAGTGGGGCGAAAACCTACGAGCAGTACTTC.

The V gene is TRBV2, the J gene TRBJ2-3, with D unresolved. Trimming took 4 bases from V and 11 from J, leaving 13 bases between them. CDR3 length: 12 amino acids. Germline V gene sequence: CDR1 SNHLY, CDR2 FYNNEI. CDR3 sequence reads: CASSVWQLGQYF. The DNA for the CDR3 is TGTGCCAGCAGTGTATGGCAATTGGGGCAGTATTTT.

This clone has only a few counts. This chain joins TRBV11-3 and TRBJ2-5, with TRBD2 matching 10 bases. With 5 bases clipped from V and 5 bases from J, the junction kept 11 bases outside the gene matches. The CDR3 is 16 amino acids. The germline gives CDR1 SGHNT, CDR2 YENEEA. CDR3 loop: CASSPRGAGGLETQYF. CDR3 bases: TGTGCCAGCAGCCCCCGTGGAGCGGGAGGGCTGGAGACCCAGTACTTC. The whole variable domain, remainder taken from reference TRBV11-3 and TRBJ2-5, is EAGVVQSPRYKIIEKKQPVAFWCNPISGHNTLYWYLQNLGQGPELLIRYENEEAVDDSQLPKDRFSAERLKGVDSTLKIQPAELGDSAVYLCASSPRGAGGLETQYFGPGTRLLVL.

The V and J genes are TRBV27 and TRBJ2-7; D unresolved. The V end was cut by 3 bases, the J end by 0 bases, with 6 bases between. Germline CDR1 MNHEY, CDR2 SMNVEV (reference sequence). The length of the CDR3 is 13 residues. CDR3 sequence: CASSFRSSYEQYF. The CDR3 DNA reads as TGTGCCAGCAGTTTCCGCAGCTCCTACGAGCAGTACTTC.

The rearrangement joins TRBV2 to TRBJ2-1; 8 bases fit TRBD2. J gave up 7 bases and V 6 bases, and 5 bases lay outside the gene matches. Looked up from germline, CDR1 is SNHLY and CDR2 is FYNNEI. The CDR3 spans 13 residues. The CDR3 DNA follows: TGTGCCAGCAGAGCGGGAGCCGGGAATGAGCAGTTCTTC. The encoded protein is CASRAGAGNEQFF.

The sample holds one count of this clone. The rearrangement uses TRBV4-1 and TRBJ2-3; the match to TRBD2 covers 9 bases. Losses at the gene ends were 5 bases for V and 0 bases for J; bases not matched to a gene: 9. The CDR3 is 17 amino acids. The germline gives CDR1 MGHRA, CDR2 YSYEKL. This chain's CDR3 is CASSKRGLAGSTDTQYF. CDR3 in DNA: TGCGCCAGCAGCAAAAGAGGGCTAGCGGGAAGCACAGATACGCAGTATTTT.

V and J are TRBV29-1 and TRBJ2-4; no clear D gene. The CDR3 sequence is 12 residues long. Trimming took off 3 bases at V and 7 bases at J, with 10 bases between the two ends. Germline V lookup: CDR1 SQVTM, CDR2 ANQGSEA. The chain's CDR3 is CSVESPRNIQYF. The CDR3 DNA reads TGCAGCGTTGAGTCGCCCAGGAACATTCAGTACTTC. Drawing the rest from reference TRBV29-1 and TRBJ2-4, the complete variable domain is SAVISQKPSRDICQRGTSLTIQCQVDSQVTMMFWYRQQPGQSLTLIATANQGSEATYESGFVIDKFPISRPNLTFSTLTVSNMSPEDSSIYLCSVESPRNIQYFGAGTRLSVL.

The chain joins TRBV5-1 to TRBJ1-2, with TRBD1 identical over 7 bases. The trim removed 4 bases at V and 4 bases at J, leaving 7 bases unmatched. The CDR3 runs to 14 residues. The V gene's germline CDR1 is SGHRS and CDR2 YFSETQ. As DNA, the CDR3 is TGCGCCAGCAGCCCGACAGGGCTCCTCTATGGCTACACCTTC. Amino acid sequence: CASSPTGLLYGYTF.

The CDR3 bases are TGTGCCAGCGCGGGGGAAGGGGAGCTGTTTTTT. This encodes CASAGEGELFF. This chain uses TRBV9 with TRBJ2-2, with 7 bases matching TRBD2. In germline, CDR1 is SGDLS, CDR2 YYNGEE. This CDR3 is built from 11 residues. Trimming cost V 7 bases and J 8 bases; bases outside gene matches: 2.

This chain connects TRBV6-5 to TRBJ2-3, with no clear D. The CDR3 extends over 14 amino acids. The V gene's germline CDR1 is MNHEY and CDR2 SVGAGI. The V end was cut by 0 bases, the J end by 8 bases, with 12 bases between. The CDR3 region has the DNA TGTGCCAGCAGTTACTCCCGGACGAGAGCTACGCAGTATTTT. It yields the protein CASSYSRTRATQYF.

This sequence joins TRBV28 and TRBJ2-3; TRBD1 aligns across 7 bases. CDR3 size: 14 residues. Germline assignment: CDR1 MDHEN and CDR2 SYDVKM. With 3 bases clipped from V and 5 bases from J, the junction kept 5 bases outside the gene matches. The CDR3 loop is CASSFEGAGDTQYF. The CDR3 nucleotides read TGTGCCAGCAGTTTTGAGGGGGCTGGAGATACGCAGTATTTT.

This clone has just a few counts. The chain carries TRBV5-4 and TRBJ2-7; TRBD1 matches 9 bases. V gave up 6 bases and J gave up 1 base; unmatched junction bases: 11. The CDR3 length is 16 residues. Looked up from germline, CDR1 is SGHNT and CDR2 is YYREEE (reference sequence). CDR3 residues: CASTRDGGTGSYEQYF. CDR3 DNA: TGTGCCAGCACCCGGGACGGCGGGACAGGGTCCTACGAGCAGTACTTC.

The CDR3 spells CARGSSGRIETQYF. The CDR3 DNA reads as TGTGCCAGAGGAAGTAGCGGGAGGATAGAGACCCAGTACTTC. The chain employs TRBV6-1 and TRBJ2-5; TRBD2 matches at 10 bases. Germline CDR1 reads MNHNS; CDR2 reads SASEGT. J was trimmed by 4 bases and V by 9 bases; bases with no gene match: 8. This CDR3 has 14 amino acids.

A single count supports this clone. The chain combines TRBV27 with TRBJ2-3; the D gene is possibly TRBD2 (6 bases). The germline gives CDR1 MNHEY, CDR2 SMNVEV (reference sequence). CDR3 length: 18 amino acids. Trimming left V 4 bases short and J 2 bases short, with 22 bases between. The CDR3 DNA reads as TGTGCCAGCAGTTGGAGCGCGGGCGGAGGGTGGCACACAGATACGCAGTATTTT. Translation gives CASSWSAGGGWHTDTQYF.

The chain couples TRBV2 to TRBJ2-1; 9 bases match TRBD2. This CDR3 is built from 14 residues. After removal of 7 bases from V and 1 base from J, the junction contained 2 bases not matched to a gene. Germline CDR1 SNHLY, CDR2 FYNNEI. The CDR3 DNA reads TGTGCCAGCACGCGGGAGGGATCCTACAATGAGCAGTTCTTC. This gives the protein CASTREGSYNEQFF.

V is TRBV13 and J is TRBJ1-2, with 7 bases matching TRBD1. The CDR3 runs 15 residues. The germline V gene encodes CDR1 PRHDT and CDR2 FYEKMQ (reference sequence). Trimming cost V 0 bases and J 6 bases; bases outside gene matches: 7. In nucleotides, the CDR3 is TGTGCCAGCAGCTTAGGCTATGGACAGGTCCATGGCTACACCTTC. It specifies CASSLGYGQVHGYTF. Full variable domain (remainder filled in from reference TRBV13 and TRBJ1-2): AAGVIQSPRHLIKEKRETATLKCYPIPRHDTVYWYQQGPGQDPQFLISFYEKMQSDKGSIPDRFSAQQFSDYHSELNMSSLELGDSALYFCASSLGYGQVHGYTFGSGTRLTVV.

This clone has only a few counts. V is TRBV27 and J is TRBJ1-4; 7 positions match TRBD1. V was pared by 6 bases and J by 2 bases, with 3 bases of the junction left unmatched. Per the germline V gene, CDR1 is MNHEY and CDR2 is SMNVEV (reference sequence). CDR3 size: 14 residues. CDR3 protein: CASSLQGTNEKLFF. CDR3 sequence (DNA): TGTGCCAGCAGCCTACAGGGGACTAATGAAAAACTGTTTTTT.

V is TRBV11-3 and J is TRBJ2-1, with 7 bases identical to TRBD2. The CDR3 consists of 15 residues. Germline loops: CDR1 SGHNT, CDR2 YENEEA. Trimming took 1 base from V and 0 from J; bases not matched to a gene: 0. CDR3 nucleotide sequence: TGTGCCAGCAGCTTAGGGACTAGCTCCTACAATGAGCAGTTCTTC. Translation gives CASSLGTSSYNEQFF.

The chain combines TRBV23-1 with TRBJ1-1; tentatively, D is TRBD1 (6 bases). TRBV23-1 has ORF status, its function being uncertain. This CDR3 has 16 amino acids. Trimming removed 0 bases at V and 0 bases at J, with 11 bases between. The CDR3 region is CASSQSGHMMNTEAFF. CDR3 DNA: TGCGCCAGCAGTCAATCGGGACACATGATGAACACTGAAGCTTTCTTT.

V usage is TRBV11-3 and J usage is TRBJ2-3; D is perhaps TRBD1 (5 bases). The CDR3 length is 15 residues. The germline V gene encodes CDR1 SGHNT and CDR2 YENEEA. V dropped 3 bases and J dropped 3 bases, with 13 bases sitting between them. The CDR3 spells CASSLGQGSTDTQYF. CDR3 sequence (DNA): TGTGCCAGCAGCTTGGGGCAGGGTTCGACAGATACGCAGTATTTT.

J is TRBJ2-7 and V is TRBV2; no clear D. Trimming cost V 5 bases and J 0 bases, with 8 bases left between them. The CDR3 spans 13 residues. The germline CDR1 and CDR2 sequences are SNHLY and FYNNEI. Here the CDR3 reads CASSFRPSYEQYF. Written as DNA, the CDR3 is TGTGCCAGCAGTTTCAGGCCCTCCTACGAGCAGTACTTC.

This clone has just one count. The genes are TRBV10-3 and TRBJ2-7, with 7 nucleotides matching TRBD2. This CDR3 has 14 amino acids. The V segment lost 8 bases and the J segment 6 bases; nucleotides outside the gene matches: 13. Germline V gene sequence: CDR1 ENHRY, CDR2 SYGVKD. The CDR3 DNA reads TGTGCCATCGGACGTCGGGCGGGGGAGAGCGAGCAGTACTTC. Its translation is CAIGRRAGESEQYF.

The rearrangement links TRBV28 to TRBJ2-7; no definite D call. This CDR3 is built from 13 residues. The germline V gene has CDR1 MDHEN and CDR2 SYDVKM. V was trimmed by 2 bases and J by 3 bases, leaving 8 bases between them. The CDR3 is CASSLEHLYEQYF. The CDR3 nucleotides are TGTGCCAGCAGTTTAGAGCACCTCTACGAGCAGTACTTC.

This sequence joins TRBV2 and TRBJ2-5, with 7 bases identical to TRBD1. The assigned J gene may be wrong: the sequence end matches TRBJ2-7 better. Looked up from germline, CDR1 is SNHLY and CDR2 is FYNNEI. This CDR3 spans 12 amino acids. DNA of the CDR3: TGTGCCAGCCGCGACAGGGCCGACGAGCAGTACTTC. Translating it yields CASRDRADEQYF.